The clone carrying this TCR beta chain was seen just once. Its target is unknown. This sample is part of a study of a mutant IDH1 vaccine in newly diagnosed glioma. Time point indicated: week 47, end of study. Every vaccine dose comprised 300 ug of mutant IDH1 20-mer peptide plus topical imiquimod. Here immunoSEQ multiplex PCR was the method, and the copy in TCRdb shows in-frame clones only, minus some. The data contain roughly 21,000 clones, approximately 84% of them singletons. This CDR3 has 14 residues. V was cut by 4 bases and J by 6 bases, with 15 bases left in between. Germline V gene lookup returns CDR1 SGHDT and CDR2 YYEEEE. General observations from the study: Vaccine-induced responses were seen in approximately 93% of patients, spanning several MHC alleles. Seemingly, top peripheral T cell clonotype changes bore no relation to pseudoprogression.

The V and J genes are TRBV5-6 and TRBJ2-3, with D uncertain. The sequencing used PBMCs, collected from a glioma patient whose treatment included an IDH1 peptide vaccine. This TCR was sampled from a man aged 40-50 years with glioma. The CDR3 protein is CASSPPFQADTQYF. CDR3 nucleotides: TGTGCCAGCAGCCCCCCTTTCCAGGCCGATACGCAGTATTTT. Supplemented by reference TRBV5-6 and TRBJ2-3, the full variable domain reads DAGVTQSPTHLIKTRGQQVTLRCSPKSGHDTVSWYQQALGQGPQFIFQYYEEEERQRGNFPDRFSGHQFPNYSSELNVNALLLGDSALYLCASSPPFQADTQYFGPGTRLTVL.